The entry below describes one T cell receptor beta chain. The sample originates from a study of blood T cell repertoires in COVID-19. In the study overall: There were acute and convalescent COVID-19 samples, and they came from the United States, Italy and Spain.

TCRdb's table, derived via immunoSEQ multiplex PCR, lists solely in-frame clones and lacks some. The sample records about 76,000 clones, 65% to 90% being singletons. This receptor was identified in a man aged 45-60 years with COVID-19, enrolled during active disease. The material sequenced was peripheral blood.

The CDR3 DNA follows: TGTGCCAGCAGCTCCAGGACGGGAGGGAAGTCTGAAGCTTTCTTT. Its translation: CASSSRTGGKSEAFF. The rearrangement uses TRBV5-4 and TRBJ1-1; D uncertain. The CDR3 has 15 residues. CDR1 is SGHNT and CDR2 is YYREEE in the germline V gene (reference sequence). Trimming took 3 bases from V and 6 from J, leaving 18 bases between them.